The 15 T cell receptor beta chains presented below share a single source sample, sequenced in a study of OX40 agonist ivuxolimab in advanced cancers. The method was immunoSEQ multiplex PCR; TCRdb's version includes in-frame clones alone and lacks a portion of them. The sample lists 90,000 to 100,000 clones, roughly 80% occurring once. The sequenced sample was CD4+ or CD8+ T cells sorted from blood, obtained in a trial of the OX40 agonist ivuxolimab. These receptors all stem from an adult with an advanced solid tumor such as melanoma, head and neck, liver or kidney cancer.

The rearrangement uses TRBV15 and TRBJ1-2; D might be TRBD1 (6 bases). This CDR3 comprises 13 residues. Germline CDR1 reads LNHNV; CDR2 reads YYDKDF (reference sequence). Trimming shortened V by 5 bases and J by 8 bases, and 15 bases separated the two germline ends. The CDR3 reads CATSLSSTGGYTF. CDR3 sequence (DNA): TGTGCCACCAGCTTAAGCTCTACAGGGGGCTACACCTTC.

The V call is TRBV4-2, the J call TRBJ2-2, with 7 bases fitting TRBD2. This CDR3 region has 14 residues. J lost 1 base, V lost 6 bases, and 2 bases had no gene match. Germline assignment: CDR1 LGHNA and CDR2 YNFKEQ. Written as DNA, the CDR3 is TGTGCCAGCAGTCTAGCGGTGAACACCGGGGAGCTGTTTTTT. Translated: CASSLAVNTGELFF.

The chain couples TRBV2 to TRBJ2-5; D not resolved. V lost 3 bases, J lost 7 bases, and 15 bases lay in between. This CDR3 is built from 14 residues. Germline loops: CDR1 SNHLY, CDR2 FYNNEI. CDR3 region: CASSDFQAKGTQYF. Written as DNA, the CDR3 is TGTGCCAGCAGTGACTTTCAGGCGAAGGGGACCCAGTACTTC.

This sequence joins TRBV11-3 and TRBJ2-1; 7 nucleotides line up with TRBD2. V was clipped by 0 bases and J by 8 bases; unmatched bases: 4. The CDR3 covers 14 residues. Germline V gives CDR1 SGHNT, CDR2 YENEEA. The CDR3 protein is CASSLDRGRDEQFF. DNA for the CDR3: TGTGCCAGCAGCTTAGACCGGGGGAGGGATGAGCAGTTCTTC.

A single count supports this clone. This chain links TRBV18 with TRBJ1-4, with a weak D call TRBD1 (6 bases). The CDR3 loop spans 15 amino acids. V was pared by 3 bases and J by 4 bases, with 12 bases between. Germline CDR1 and CDR2: KGHSH and LQKENI. CDR3 nucleotides: TGTGCCAGCTCACCCGGACAGTCTAATAATGAAAAACTGTTTTTT. Its protein is CASSPGQSNNEKLFF. The whole variable domain, filled in from reference TRBV18 and TRBJ1-4, reads NAGVMQNPRHLVRRRGQEARLRCSPMKGHSHVYWYRQLPEEGLKFMVYLQKENIIDESGMPKERFSAEFPKEGPSILRIQQVVRGDSAAYFCASSPGQSNNEKLFFGSGTQLSVL.

This clone was found once. This chain connects TRBV4-2 to TRBJ2-3, with D possibly being TRBD1 (6 bases). V was cut by 1 base and J by 8 bases, with 13 bases left in between. The CDR3 spans 14 residues. Germline CDR1 and CDR2: LGHNA and YNFKEQ. The CDR3: CASSQGQVQGTQYF. The CDR3 DNA reads TGTGCCAGCAGCCAAGGACAGGTACAGGGTACGCAGTATTTT.

This clone was seen only once. The chain combines TRBV5-1 with TRBJ1-2; D not resolved. Deletions cut 0 bases from V and 8 bases from J, with 8 bases between. CDR3 length: 12 amino acids. Looked up from germline, CDR1 is SGHRS and CDR2 is YFSETQ. The chain's CDR3 is CASSLDRRGYTF. The CDR3 nucleotides read TGCGCCAGCAGCTTGGACCGGAGGGGCTACACCTTC.

This rearrangement joins TRBV11-1 to TRBJ2-3; D gene uncertain. V lost 3 bases to trimming and J lost 4 bases, with 11 bases between them. The CDR3 sequence is 14 residues long. CDR1 SGHAT and CDR2 FQDESV come from the germline V gene (reference sequence). CDR3 sequence reads: CASSLVLDADTQYF. DNA for the CDR3: TGTGCCAGCAGCTTGGTTCTAGACGCAGATACGCAGTATTTT.

The chain recombines TRBV5-1 with TRBJ2-6; TRBD2 might be the D (5 bases). From germline, CDR1 is SGHRS and CDR2 YFSETQ. The CDR3 is made up of 19 amino acids. The V and J ends lost 3 bases and 2 bases respectively, with 21 bases between them. The CDR3 protein is CASSYLPRPNGAGANVLTF. The DNA of the CDR3 is TGCGCCAGCAGCTACCTCCCTAGGCCCAACGGGGCTGGGGCCAACGTCCTGACTTTC.

The gene calls are TRBV4-3 and TRBJ1-6, with D maybe TRBD1 (5 bases). The CDR3 has 17 residues. V was trimmed by 0 bases and J by 5 bases, leaving 14 bases between them. Looked up from germline, CDR1 is LGHNA and CDR2 is YSLEER. The CDR3 protein is CASSQEIPDINNSPLHF. The CDR3 DNA is TGCGCCAGCAGCCAAGAAATCCCGGACATCAATAATTCACCCCTCCACTTT.

The chain recombines TRBV7-9 with TRBJ1-4, with D uncertain. CDR1 is SEHNR and CDR2 is FQNEAQ in the germline V gene (reference sequence). CDR3 size: 17 residues. Trimming cost V 2 bases and J 0 bases, with 13 bases left between them. The CDR3 here is CASSLWMGRATNEKLFF. CDR3 in DNA: TGTGCCAGCAGCTTATGGATGGGTAGGGCAACTAATGAAAAACTGTTTTTT.

The table lists this clone with a count of one. DNA for the CDR3: TGTGCCAGCAGTCCCCCACGGCAACAGGGACTTAATGAAAAACTGTTTTTT. Amino acid sequence: CASSPPRQQGLNEKLFF. The chain uses TRBV28 and TRBJ1-4, with D possibly being TRBD1 (6 bases). The CDR3 contains 17 residues. CDR1 and CDR2 from the germline V gene are MDHEN and SYDVKM. The V gene lost 5 bases and the J gene lost 4 bases, with 20 bases spanning the gap.

The rearrangement links TRBV4-1 to TRBJ2-1, with D maybe TRBD2 (6 bases). CDR1 and CDR2 from the germline V gene are MGHRA and YSYEKL. Trimming removed 4 bases from V and 10 bases from J, with 20 bases in between. CDR3 length: 15 residues. This CDR3 reads CASSRGETSSREQFF. In nucleotides, the CDR3 is TGCGCCAGCAGCCGGGGGGAGACTAGTTCCCGGGAGCAGTTCTTC.

The chain links TRBV7-8 to TRBJ2-6, with 13 bases aligning to TRBD2. V lost 3 bases, J lost 0 bases, and 5 bases stayed unmatched. Germline V gene lookup returns CDR1 SGHVS and CDR2 FQNEAQ. CDR3 length: 19 amino acids. DNA of the CDR3: TGTGCCAGCAGCTTCCGACTAGCGGGAGGCCACTCTGGGGCCAACGTCCTGACTTTC. Translation gives CASSFRLAGGHSGANVLTF. The full variable domain, its missing parts supplied by reference TRBV7-8 and TRBJ2-6, is GAGVSQSPRYKVAKRGQDVALRCDPISGHVSLFWYQQALGQGPEFLTYFQNEAQLDKSGLPSDRFFAERPEGSVSTLKIQRTQQEDSAVYLCASSFRLAGGHSGANVLTFGAGSRLTVL.

The J gene is TRBJ1-2, the V gene TRBV16; no clear D gene. CDR3 length: 15 residues. Per the germline V gene, CDR1 is KGHSY and CDR2 is FQNENV. Trimming stripped 4 bases from V and 6 bases from J, with 18 bases between. The CDR3 reads CASSPKDRLLDGYTF. The CDR3 DNA is TGTGCCAGCAGCCCAAAGGATCGACTGCTTGATGGCTACACCTTC.